The source of this T cell receptor beta chain is a study of breast tumors, draining lymph nodes, adjacent tissues. Unmatched junction bases numbered 10, after V lost 4 bases and J lost 2 bases. In germline, CDR1 is SGHDN, CDR2 FVKESK. The CDR3 runs 17 residues. TCRdb fed the multiplex PCR reads into MiXCR, producing one record per CDR3 protein. In the table there are roughly 32,000 distinct CDR3 sequences, 30% to 45% of which are singletons. This receptor was obtained from a female donor with breast cancer. Some clones in this sample may be carry-over from other donors' samples. Sequencing was performed on breast tumor tissue. This sequence joins TRBV14 and TRBJ2-3, with TRBD2 matching over 9 bases. CDR3 DNA: TGTGCCAGCAGCCCCCACCTGACTAGCGGATACACAGATACGCAGTATTTT. Encoded protein: CASSPHLTSGYTDTQYF.